This T cell receptor (beta chain) derives from a study of T cell repertoires in cytomegalovirus infection. The wider study: In the study, CMV epitopes included recently identified HLA-C-restricted and well-studied HLA-B-restricted ones. CMV infection plus the matching HLA type was flagged by public TCR beta signatures. Study-level findings and limits: Ex vivo responses were dominated by HLA-C-restricted CMV-specific TCR beta clonotypes. Adding up the frequency of public TCR beta families identified people who carried CMV plus the relevant HLA.

This CDR3 has 15 residues. V lost 5 bases to trimming and J lost 1 base; unmatched junction nucleotides: 4. TCRdb used MiXCR to reprocess the reads, holding one entry per CDR3 protein. The sample carries approximately 990,000 distinct CDR3 sequences, around 30% recorded once. The sample holds a few counts of this clonotype. Its antigen is unidentified. The source material was cultured CD8+ T cells from PBMCs, sampled from culture after CMV antigen stimulation. This receptor was identified in a human donor in good health (CMV status not recorded). Some clones in this sample may be carry-over from other donors' samples. This sequence joins TRBV12-3 or TRBV12-4 and TRBJ2-3; TRBD1 agrees at 9 bases. CDR3 sequence: CASSNRGHGTDTQYF. The CDR3 coding sequence is TGTGCCAGCAGTAACAGGGGGCATGGCACAGATACGCAGTATTTT.